This T cell receptor beta chain appears in the sequencing data of a study of T cells in Graves' hyperthyroidism and ophthalmopathy. The V and J ends lost 0 bases and 8 bases respectively, with 7 bases between them. Germline CDR1 and CDR2: MNHEY and SVGAGI. The CDR3 sequence is 13 residues long. There are many counts of this clonotype. Patients were excluded for uncontrolled infection, other autoimmune disease, pregnancy or lactation. The CDR3 regions of TCR beta were amplified from RNA transcripts. First-round RT-PCR with HTBI primers amplified the TCR CDR3 region. Each CDR3 protein is one row after TCRdb ran MiXCR on the multiplex PCR reads. The table records about half a million distinct CDR3 sequences, less than 25% of them present only once.

The TCR originated in a woman in her 30s with Graves' ophthalmopathy. The chain couples TRBV6-5 to TRBJ2-2; D is unclear. The sample comprised blood. CDR3 protein: CASSYSSAGELFF. The CDR3 nucleotides read TGTGCCAGCAGTTACTCGTCAGCAGGGGAGCTGTTTTTT.